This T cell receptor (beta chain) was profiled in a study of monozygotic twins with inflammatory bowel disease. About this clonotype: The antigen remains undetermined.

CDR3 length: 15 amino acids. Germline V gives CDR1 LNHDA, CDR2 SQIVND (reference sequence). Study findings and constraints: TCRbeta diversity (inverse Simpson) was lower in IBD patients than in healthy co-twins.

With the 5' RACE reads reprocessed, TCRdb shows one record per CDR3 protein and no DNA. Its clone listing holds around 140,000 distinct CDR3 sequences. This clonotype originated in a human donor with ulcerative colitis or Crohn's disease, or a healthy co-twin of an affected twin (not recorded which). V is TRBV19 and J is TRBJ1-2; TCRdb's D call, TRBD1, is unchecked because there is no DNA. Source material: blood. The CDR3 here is CASSRWDSYIYGYTF.